This TCR beta chain was found in a study of blood T cell repertoires in COVID-19. Whole-study context: Researchers got acute and convalescent COVID-19 samples from the United States, Italy and Spain. Sources were T cells, B-cell-depleted T cells, or PBMCs; the material itself was cDNA or gDNA.

Allocation to cohorts depended on clinical history reported by the participants. Here immunoSEQ multiplex PCR was the method, and the copy in TCRdb shows in-frame clones only, minus some. The table includes some 130,000 clones, 70% to 90% detected once. The receptor was derived from a woman aged 45-65 years who had recovered from COVID-19. The sequenced sample consisted of PBMCs or T cells enriched from blood (not recorded which).

In DNA form, the CDR3 reads TGCGCCAGCAGCTTGGAGGGGGAAGTTAACTATGGCTACACCTTC. This translates into CASSLEGEVNYGYTF. The chain joins TRBV5-1 to TRBJ1-2, with a weak D call TRBD1 (6 bases). V lost 0 bases to trimming and J lost 1 base, with 10 bases between them. The V gene's germline CDR1 is SGHRS and CDR2 YFSETQ. The length of the CDR3 is 15 residues.